This passage covers 22 T cell receptor beta chains from one sample sequenced in a study of shared clonotypes between healthy human individuals. Libraries were prepared by immunoSEQ multiplex PCR; TCRdb keeps only in-frame clonotypes and omits some of them. The profile covers some 1.4 million clones, with around 97% appearing a single time and approximately 1% taken by the ten largest. The sample was naive CD4+ T cells sorted from blood. Subset here: CD45RA+ positively selected. The receptors were gathered from a man aged 25 to 40 in good health.

CDR3 nucleotide sequence: TGCGCCAGCAGCTTGGGATTCGGGCGGGGGACAGGCACAGATACGCAGTATTTT. Translated, it gives CASSLGFGRGTGTDTQYF. The chain carries TRBV5-1 and TRBJ2-3, with D possibly called TRBD1 or TRBD2 (7 bases each). Trimming shortened V by 0 bases and J by 1 base, and 18 bases separated the two germline ends. The CDR3 loop spans 18 amino acids. Germline lookup yields CDR1 SGHRS and CDR2 YFSETQ. The full variable domain, completed using reference TRBV5-1 and TRBJ2-3, is KAGVTQTPRYLIKTRGQQVTLSCSPISGHRSVSWYQQTPGQGLQFLFEYFSETQRNKGNFPGRFSGRQFSNSRSEMNVSTLELGDSALYLCASSLGFGRGTGTDTQYFGPGTRLTVL.

This rearrangement joins TRBV19 to TRBJ2-7; 10 nucleotides agree with TRBD1. V dropped 5 bases and J dropped 4; count of bases not matched to a gene: 8. CDR1 and CDR2 from the germline V gene are LNHDA and SQIVND (reference sequence). This CDR3 spans 15 amino acids. This chain's CDR3 is CASSRTGTGVYEQYF. CDR3 nucleotides: TGTGCCAGTAGTCGTACCGGGACAGGGGTATACGAGCAGTACTTC.

J is TRBJ2-2 and V is TRBV9, with 10 bases aligning to TRBD1. The CDR3 consists of 16 residues. With 0 bases clipped from V and 6 bases from J, the junction kept 5 bases outside the gene matches. Per the germline V gene, CDR1 is SGDLS and CDR2 is YYNGEE. Here the CDR3 DNA reads TGTGCCAGCAGCGTAGAGACAGGGGGCTTGGCCGGGGAGCTGTTTTTT. Its translation is CASSVETGGLAGELFF.

The rearrangement uses TRBV5-1 and TRBJ2-5; D is uncertain. V shed 4 bases and J shed 1 base, with 11 bases lying between them. This CDR3 has 14 residues. Per germline, CDR1 SGHRS and CDR2 YFSETQ. CDR3 sequence: CASSPGSAQETQYF. In nucleotides, the CDR3 is TGCGCCAGCAGCCCCGGATCGGCCCAAGAGACCCAGTACTTC.

The count of this clone is one. This rearrangement joins TRBV18 to TRBJ2-1, with D perhaps TRBD2 (5 bases). Between the trimmed V and J ends, which lost 2 bases and 4 bases, there was a span of 12 bases. The CDR3 has 15 residues. The germline CDR1 and CDR2 sequences are KGHSH and LQKENI. CDR3 in DNA: TGTGCCAGCTCACCAAGTAGCGCCTCTTACAATGAGCAGTTCTTC. Its translation is CASSPSSASYNEQFF.

V and J are TRBV15 and TRBJ1-5, with a tentative D call TRBD1 (5 bases). V was trimmed by 8 bases and J by 2 bases, leaving 19 bases between them. The CDR3 is 16 residues long. The V gene's germline CDR1 is LNHNV and CDR2 YYDKDF (reference sequence). The CDR3 region has the DNA TGTGCCACCTCCGAGGGGCGGAGTTTCCGCAATCAGCCCCAGCATTTT. It codes for CATSEGRSFRNQPQHF.

This chain connects TRBV14 to TRBJ2-5; D remains unclear. This CDR3 has 14 residues. V shed 0 bases and J shed 5 bases, with 10 bases lying between them. The germline gives CDR1 SGHDN, CDR2 FVKESK. The CDR3 nucleotides are TGTGCCAGCAGCCAAGATTATGAAAAGGAGACCCAGTACTTC. Its translation: CASSQDYEKETQYF.

This clone was detected a few times. The rearrangement joins TRBV7-9 to TRBJ1-2; D uncertain. The V and J ends lost 5 bases and 4 bases respectively, with 11 bases between them. CDR3 length equals 13 residues. Germline values: CDR1 SEHNR, CDR2 FQNEAQ (reference sequence). CDR3 sequence (DNA): TGTGCCAGCAGCAGCCCCGGAGGCTATGGCTACACCTTC. It codes for CASSSPGGYGYTF.

The sample holds one count of this clone. The rearrangement uses TRBV5-1 and TRBJ2-7; TRBD2 aligns across 8 bases. The CDR3 is 15 residues long. Germline CDR1 is SGHRS and CDR2 is YFSETQ. Unmatched junction bases numbered 7, after V lost 0 bases and J lost 5 bases. The DNA of the CDR3 is TGCGCCAGCAGCTTGGCGGGAGGGCCCACCCACGAGCAGTACTTC. It encodes CASSLAGGPTHEQYF.

This chain links TRBV18 with TRBJ2-3; the match to TRBD1 covers 10 bases. The germline CDR1 and CDR2 sequences are KGHSH and LQKENI. Trimming took 5 bases from V and 0 from J; bases not matched to a gene: 2. This CDR3 is built from 15 residues. CDR3 coding DNA: TGTGCCAGCTCAAGACAGGGGGCTAGCACAGATACGCAGTATTTT. It translates to CASSRQGASTDTQYF.

The rearrangement uses TRBV4-1 and TRBJ2-1, with D possibly matching TRBD2 (6 bases). V dropped 4 bases and J dropped 7 bases, with 8 bases sitting between them. The germline V gene encodes CDR1 MGHRA and CDR2 YSYEKL. The CDR3 sequence is 12 residues long. The CDR3 here is CASSLAANEQFF. DNA for the CDR3: TGCGCCAGCAGCCTAGCGGCTAATGAGCAGTTCTTC.

This rearrangement joins TRBV6-6 to TRBJ2-1, with TRBD2 matching over 7 bases. Germline V CDR1 and CDR2: MNHNY, SVGAGI (reference sequence). This CDR3 spans 15 amino acids. The V and J ends lost 7 bases and 9 bases, in that order; junction bases with no gene match: 15. In DNA, the CDR3 is TGTGCCAGCAAAATGTTCGTGGGAGGGCCGGCTGAGCAGTTCTTC. Protein product: CASKMFVGGPAEQFF.

The rearrangement links TRBV9 to TRBJ2-7; D is possibly TRBD1 or TRBD2 (6 bases each). This CDR3 region has 14 residues. Per germline, CDR1 SGDLS and CDR2 YYNGEE. V lost 4 bases, J lost 3 bases, and 14 bases lay in between. DNA of the CDR3: TGTGCCAGCAGCCCCCACGGGGGCAACTACGAGCAGTACTTC. This gives the protein CASSPHGGNYEQYF.

The genes are TRBV14 and TRBJ2-5; D perhaps matches TRBD1 (6 bases). In germline, CDR1 is SGHDN, CDR2 FVKESK. Trimming shortened V by 4 bases and J by 5 bases, and 11 bases separated the two germline ends. CDR3 length: 13 amino acids. The CDR3 sequence: CASSLNRVETQYF. DNA for the CDR3: TGTGCCAGCAGCCTAAACAGGGTCGAGACCCAGTACTTC.

The genes are TRBV11-2 and TRBJ2-3; possibly TRBD2 for D (6 bases). Trimming took 4 bases from V and 0 from J, leaving 14 bases between them. In germline, CDR1 is SGHAT, CDR2 FQNNGV. This CDR3 region has 16 residues. CDR3 amino acids: CASSSWGVSSTDTQYF. The CDR3 DNA is TGTGCCAGCAGCTCCTGGGGGGTCTCTAGCACAGATACGCAGTATTTT.

The chain is built from TRBV19 and TRBJ1-5; D is unclear. Germline lookup yields CDR1 LNHDA and CDR2 SQIVND (reference sequence). The CDR3 runs 15 residues. The germline V and J ends were trimmed by 2 bases and 4 bases, with 12 bases remaining between them. DNA for the CDR3: TGTGCCAGTAGTATACGGACCGGTAGTAATCAGCCCCAGCATTTT. Translating gives CASSIRTGSNQPQHF.

In regard to this clone: Distinct nucleotide sequences in the sample also encode this CDR3. The V and J genes are TRBV9 and TRBJ1-1, with no clear D. V was pared by 0 bases and J by 3 bases, with 6 bases between. This CDR3 has 13 amino acids. Germline CDR1 and CDR2: SGDLS and YYNGEE. The CDR3 protein is CASSVEGDTEAFF. CDR3 DNA: TGTGCCAGCAGCGTAGAGGGAGACACTGAAGCTTTCTTT.

The chain employs TRBV27 and TRBJ2-1, with 9 bases lining up with TRBD1. The V gene's germline CDR1 is MNHEY and CDR2 SMNVEV (reference sequence). The CDR3 length is 18 residues. The V segment lost 3 bases and the J segment 1 base; nucleotides outside the gene matches: 10. The CDR3 DNA sequence: TGTGCCAGCAGTTTGCATGCCCCACAGGGGGCTTCCTACAATGAGCAGTTCTTC. This sequence encodes CASSLHAPQGASYNEQFF.

V gene TRBV29-1 combines with J gene TRBJ2-7; possibly TRBD1 or TRBD2 for D (5 bases each). From germline, CDR1 is SQVTM and CDR2 ANQGSEA. The CDR3 spans 13 residues. Trimming shortened V by 6 bases and J by 0 bases, and 12 bases separated the two germline ends. CDR3 bases: TGCAGCGTCGGGGCACGAGCCTCCTACGAGCAGTACTTC. Translation gives CSVGARASYEQYF.

The CDR3 protein is CASRPLTGGESSEAFF. CDR3 DNA sequence: TGTGCCAGCAGACCTCTTACAGGGGGCGAAAGCTCTGAAGCTTTCTTT. The V call is TRBV7-6, the J call TRBJ1-1; TRBD1 matches at 9 bases. The CDR3 length is 16 residues. Germline trimming cut 6 bases from V and 6 bases from J; bases unmatched to any gene: 14. Germline-derived CDR1 and CDR2 are SGHVS and FNYEAQ.

The chain combines TRBV2 with TRBJ1-1; unclear D gene. V was cut by 7 bases and J by 0 bases, with 12 bases left in between. This CDR3 has 14 residues. Germline CDR1 reads SNHLY; CDR2 reads FYNNEI. The CDR3, as DNA: TGTGCCAGCACCCCTAGGGATATGAACACTGAAGCTTTCTTT. Residues: CASTPRDMNTEAFF.

In DNA form, the CDR3 reads TGTGCCAGCAGCTTAGTTGCCAGGGGTCCGCCCTACGAGCAGTACTTC. Translating gives CASSLVARGPPYEQYF. The chain carries TRBV7-2 and TRBJ2-7; possibly TRBD1 for D (6 bases). Trimming shortened V by 1 base and J by 2 bases, and 15 bases separated the two germline ends. This CDR3 comprises 16 residues. The V gene's germline CDR1 is SGHTA and CDR2 FQGNSA.